These 4 T cell receptor beta chains were sequenced from one sample in a study of identical twins. TCRdb redid the calling of the 5' RACE reads with MiXCR, one entry per CDR3 protein. The data contain 600,000 to 800,000 distinct CDR3 sequences, 21% of them singletons. The sample also formed part of further work on T cells expressing NK-cell markers.

Sequencing was performed on PBMCs. The receptors were sampled from a woman in her late teens or twenties in good health.

The chain has TRBV10-2 and TRBJ2-7, with D maybe TRBD1 (5 bases). Germline-derived CDR1 and CDR2 are WSHSY and SAAADI. Deletions cut 3 bases from V and 6 bases from J, with 12 bases between. The CDR3 covers 13 residues. The CDR3 sequence is CASSDSRVGEQYF. The DNA of the CDR3 is TGCGCCAGCAGTGATAGCAGGGTTGGCGAGCAGTACTTC.

This clonotype was found a few times. The gene calls are TRBV6-5 and TRBJ1-6; D gene uncertain. CDR1 is MNHEY and CDR2 is SVGAGI in the germline V gene. The CDR3 totals 12 residues. V was trimmed by 7 bases and J by 5 bases, leaving 6 bases between them. The CDR3 nucleotides are TGTGCCAGCAAACCTAATAATTCACCCCTCCACTTT. Protein product: CASKPNNSPLHF.

This clonotype appeared a few times. The rearrangement joins TRBV7-2 to TRBJ2-1, with unresolved D. The CDR3 covers 13 residues. Germline V gene sequence: CDR1 SGHTA, CDR2 FQGNSA. V was clipped by 1 base and J by 7 bases, with 8 bases between them. The CDR3 DNA follows: TGTGCCAGCAGCTTAGTTCACCGGAATGAGCAGTTCTTC. It encodes CASSLVHRNEQFF.

This clonotype showed up just a few times. In nucleotides, the CDR3 is TGTGCCATCAGTGCCGGACAGGGTTTGACCTACGAGCAGTACTTC. It codes for CAISAGQGLTYEQYF. The rearrangement joins TRBV10-3 to TRBJ2-7, with 8 bases identical to TRBD1. V shed 4 bases, J shed 2 bases, and the junction held 7 bases outside the gene matches. This CDR3 has 15 residues. Germline assignment: CDR1 ENHRY and CDR2 SYGVKD.